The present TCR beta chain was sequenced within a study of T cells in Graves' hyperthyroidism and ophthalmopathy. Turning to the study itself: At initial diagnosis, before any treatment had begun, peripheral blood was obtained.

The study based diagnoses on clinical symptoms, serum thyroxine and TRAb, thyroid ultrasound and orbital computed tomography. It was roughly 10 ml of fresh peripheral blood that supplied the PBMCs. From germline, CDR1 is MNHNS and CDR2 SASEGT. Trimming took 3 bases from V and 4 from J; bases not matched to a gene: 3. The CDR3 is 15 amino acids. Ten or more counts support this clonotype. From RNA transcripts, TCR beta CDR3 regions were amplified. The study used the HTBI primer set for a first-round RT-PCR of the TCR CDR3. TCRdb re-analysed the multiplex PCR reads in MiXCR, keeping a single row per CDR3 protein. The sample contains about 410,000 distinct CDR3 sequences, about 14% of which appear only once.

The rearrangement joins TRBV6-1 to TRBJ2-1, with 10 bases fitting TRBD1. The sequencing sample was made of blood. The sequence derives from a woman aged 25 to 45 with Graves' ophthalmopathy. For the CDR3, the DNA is TGTGCCAGCAGTGACCGGGACAGGGGATACAATGAGCAGTTCTTC. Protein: CASSDRDRGYNEQFF.